This TCR beta chain was profiled in a study of response to subunit inactivated influenza vaccine. Study observations and caveats: The study's authors posited that every seasonal influenza vaccination enlists few new T cells.

Trimming pared 2 bases from V and 0 bases from J, leaving 12 bases between. CDR1 is SGHRS, CDR2 YFSETQ, per germline. The CDR3 totals 15 residues. Points on this clonotype: Its antigen is unidentified.

TCRdb analysed the RT-PCR reads with MiXCR anew, one entry per CDR3 protein. The data show under 200,000 distinct CDR3 sequences, roughly a tenth seen once. The specimen was CD8+ T cells sorted from PBMCs, collected approximately 25 months after vaccination. The receptor's source is a man between 45 and 75 years old who received an inactivated influenza vaccine. The genes are TRBV5-1 and TRBJ2-7; D unclear. CDR3 sequence reads: CASSFSGTSSYEQYF. Here the CDR3 DNA reads TGCGCCAGCAGCTTCTCAGGAACAAGCTCCTACGAGCAGTACTTC.